The present TCR beta chain was sequenced within a study of blood T cell repertoires in COVID-19. Study background: Italy, Spain and the United States were the sources of the convalescent and acute COVID-19 samples. T cells, B-cell-depleted T cells, or PBMCs supplied cDNA or gDNA.

As handled by the study authors: The authors estimated nucleated cell counts from reference gene primer amplification. Sequenced by immunoSEQ multiplex PCR; TCRdb stores in-frame clones only, minus some. Clone size and V and J calls were adopted from that table, with D and trimming inferred from the DNA. The sample has about 280,000 clones; about 86% are singletons. CDR1 is MNHNS and CDR2 is SASEGT in the germline V gene. V dropped 2 bases and J dropped 9; count of bases not matched to a gene: 5. CDR3 length equals 13 residues. This clonotype originated in a woman in her 30s who had recovered from COVID-19. Material: peripheral blood. The chain employs TRBV6-1 and TRBJ2-5, with 8 bases fitting TRBD2. The CDR3 DNA reads TGTGCCAGCAGTGAATCCCCGGGACTAGCCCAGTACTTC. Translation: CASSESPGLAQYF.